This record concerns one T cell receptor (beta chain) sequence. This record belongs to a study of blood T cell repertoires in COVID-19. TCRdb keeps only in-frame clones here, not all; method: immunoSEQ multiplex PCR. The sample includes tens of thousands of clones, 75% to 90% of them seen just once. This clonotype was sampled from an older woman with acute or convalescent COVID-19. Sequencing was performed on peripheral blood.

In DNA form, the CDR3 reads TGCGCCAGCAGCTTGGCGGGGGTCTCCTATAATTCACCCCTCCACTTT. Translating it yields CASSLAGVSYNSPLHF. The chain uses TRBV5-1 and TRBJ1-6; TRBD1 might be the D (5 bases). V was pared by 0 bases and J by 0 bases, with 7 bases between. Germline CDR1 is SGHRS and CDR2 is YFSETQ. The CDR3 extends over 16 amino acids. Full variable domain (rest looked up from reference TRBV5-1 and TRBJ1-6): KAGVTQTPRYLIKTRGQQVTLSCSPISGHRSVSWYQQTPGQGLQFLFEYFSETQRNKGNFPGRFSGRQFSNSRSEMNVSTLELGDSALYLCASSLAGVSYNSPLHFGNGTRLTVT.